This T cell receptor (beta chain) was documented in a study of beta chain features in type 1 diabetes. Study-wide results and limits: Across all four CD4+ subsets, people with type 1 diabetes showed modestly shorter TCRB CDR3s.

As every portion of the isolated RNA was reverse transcribed, the sequencing read expressed TCRB transcripts. Sequencing was performed with immunoSEQ multiplex PCR; in TCRdb, only in-frame clones are kept and a portion is missing. Here the sample spans 640,000 or so clones, about an eighth being singletons. This CDR3 comprises 15 residues. Trimming at V came to 5 bases and at J to 5 bases, leaving 7 bases not matched to a gene. The germline gives CDR1 MNHEY, CDR2 SMNVEV (reference sequence). About this clone: Its antigen is not known.

The source is a man between 18 and 35 years old with type 1 diabetes. Sequences were obtained from naive CD4+ T cells from blood. The chain couples TRBV27 to TRBJ2-5; TRBD1 aligns across 11 bases. DNA for the CDR3: TGTGCCAGCAGTCCATTCCGGGACAGGGGGGAGACCCAGTACTTC. Protein: CASSPFRDRGETQYF.